What follows is one TCR beta chain and its context. As processed by the authors: The authors estimated nucleated cell counts from reference gene primer amplification. The data were produced by immunoSEQ multiplex PCR, yet TCRdb's version contains in-frame clones alone and is incomplete. V and J calls and clone size are copied from that table; D and trimming were computed from the DNA. Of about 120,000 clones in the sample, approximately 90% were seen once. This sample was included in a study of blood T cell repertoires in COVID-19. Background on the study: Acute and convalescent COVID-19 specimens originated in the United States, Italy and Spain. PBMCs, B-cell-depleted T cells, or T cells were the source of the cDNA or gDNA that made up the material.

Trimming stripped 6 bases from V and 6 bases from J, with 18 bases between. Germline V gene sequence: CDR1 MNHEY, CDR2 SMNVEV (reference sequence). There are 15 residues in the CDR3. The chain couples TRBV27 to TRBJ2-1; D is perhaps TRBD2 (6 bases). Material: peripheral blood. This receptor was obtained from a human donor with active COVID-19. The donor label of this sample is uncertain. CDR3 region: CASRGLGLQGNEQFF. CDR3 nucleotide sequence: TGTGCCAGCAGGGGATTGGGACTGCAGGGCAATGAGCAGTTCTTC.